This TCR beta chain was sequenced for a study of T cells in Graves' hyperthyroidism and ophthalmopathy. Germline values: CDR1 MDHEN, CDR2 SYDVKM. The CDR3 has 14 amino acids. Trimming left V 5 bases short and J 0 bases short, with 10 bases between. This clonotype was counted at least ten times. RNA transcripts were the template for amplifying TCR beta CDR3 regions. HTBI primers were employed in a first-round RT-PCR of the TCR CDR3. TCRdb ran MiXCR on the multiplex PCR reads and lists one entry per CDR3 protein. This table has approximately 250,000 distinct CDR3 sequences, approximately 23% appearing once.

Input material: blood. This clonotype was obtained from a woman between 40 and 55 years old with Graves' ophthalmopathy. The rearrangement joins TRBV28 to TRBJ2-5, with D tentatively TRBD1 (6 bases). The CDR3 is CASSAGVYQETQYF. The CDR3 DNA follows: TGTGCCAGCAGTGCAGGGGTCTACCAAGAGACCCAGTACTTC.